The 21 T cell receptor beta chains reported below all come from one sample, sequenced in a study of T cell responses to AZD1222 COVID-19 vaccine. Assay used: immunoSEQ multiplex PCR; TCRdb lists only in-frame clones, some missing. The sample lists 100,000 to 120,000 clones; 88% were seen once. The input for sequencing was peripheral blood, taken on day 0 of AZD1222 vaccination. Receptor source: an adult in good health.

The rearrangement uses TRBV2 and TRBJ1-6; D uncertain. The CDR3 sequence is 16 residues long. Germline loops: CDR1 SNHLY, CDR2 FYNNEI. Between the trimmed V and J ends, which lost 11 bases and 0 bases, there was a span of 17 bases. The CDR3 region has the DNA TGTGCCGACTCCCTACAGAGTTCCTCCTATAATTCACCCCTCCACTTT. This translates into CADSLQSSSYNSPLHF.

The V and J genes are TRBV28 and TRBJ2-7, with TRBD2 matching 9 bases. V gave up 4 bases and J gave up 4 bases; unmatched junction bases: 5. CDR1 is MDHEN, CDR2 SYDVKM, per germline. This CDR3 region has 14 residues. The CDR3 DNA follows: TGTGCCAGCAGTTCGCCTAGCGGGACATACGAGCAGTACTTC. Amino acid sequence: CASSSPSGTYEQYF.

J is TRBJ1-3 and V is TRBV6-2 or TRBV6-3; possible D gene TRBD1, 6 bases. The V gene lost 2 bases and the J gene lost 0 bases, with 14 bases spanning the gap. Per germline, CDR1 MNHEY and CDR2 SVGEGT. The CDR3 extends over 17 amino acids. The CDR3 reads CASSYVWAGASGNTIYF. CDR3 nucleotides: TGTGCCAGCAGTTACGTCTGGGCAGGGGCCTCTGGAAACACCATATATTTT.

The sample holds a few counts of this clone. The CDR3 region is CASSLNRGKGGELFF. In DNA form, the CDR3 reads TGTGCCAGCAGCTTAAACAGGGGGAAGGGCGGGGAGCTGTTTTTT. V gene TRBV11-2 combines with J gene TRBJ2-2; TRBD1 agrees at 8 bases. CDR3 length: 15 amino acids. V dropped 2 bases and J dropped 7; count of bases not matched to a gene: 6. The germline gives CDR1 SGHAT, CDR2 FQNNGV.

J is TRBJ2-1 and V is TRBV5-4, with 10 bases that match TRBD1. With V trimmed by 2 bases and J by 7 bases, 9 bases remained unmatched. Germline V gene data show CDR1 as SGHNT and CDR2 as YYREEE (reference sequence). The CDR3 is made up of 16 amino acids. CDR3 region: CASSFSGTGVFNEQFF. As DNA, the CDR3 is TGTGCCAGCAGCTTCTCCGGGACAGGGGTTTTTAATGAGCAGTTCTTC.

This clone was picked up one time. The J gene is TRBJ2-1, the V gene TRBV10-3, with D uncertain. The CDR3 is 12 residues long. V lost 0 bases and J lost 3, with 0 bases in between. Germline values: CDR1 ENHRY, CDR2 SYGVKD. CDR3 coding DNA: TGTGCCATCAGTGAGTCCTACAATGAGCAGTTCTTC. Its protein is CAISESYNEQFF.

This clone has a single count. This chain joins TRBV6-5 and TRBJ1-6; 7 bases are shared with TRBD1. Germline-derived CDR1 and CDR2 are MNHEY and SVGAGI. This CDR3 has 14 amino acids. Losses at the gene ends were 6 bases for V and 14 bases for J; bases not matched to a gene: 13. DNA for the CDR3: TGTGCCAGCAGCTCTACAGGGGCTATATTTGCCCTCCACTTT. Translation gives CASSSTGAIFALHF.

The chain joins TRBV28 to TRBJ1-2; perhaps TRBD1 as D (6 bases). This CDR3 has 12 amino acids. Per the germline V gene, CDR1 is MDHEN and CDR2 is SYDVKM. V lost 5 bases and J lost 8, with 12 bases in between. The CDR3 sequence: CASSIQGGGYTF. CDR3 in DNA: TGTGCCAGCAGTATACAGGGCGGCGGCTACACCTTC.

This clone was seen more than once but under ten times. The rearrangement uses TRBV27 and TRBJ1-1; D may be TRBD1 (6 bases). Trimming cost V 6 bases and J 11 bases, with 13 bases left between them. This CDR3 is 11 amino acids long. Germline CDR1 and CDR2: MNHEY and SMNVEV (reference sequence). Here the CDR3 DNA reads TGTGCCAGCAGGAAACAGGGAGTTGCTTTCTTT. Protein product: CASRKQGVAFF.

The V and J genes are TRBV5-1 and TRBJ2-7; 13 bases line up with TRBD2. The trim removed 0 bases at V and 2 bases at J, leaving 2 bases unmatched. This CDR3 has 16 amino acids. Germline V gene lookup returns CDR1 SGHRS and CDR2 YFSETQ. The CDR3: CASSLGGTSGTYEQYF. CDR3 in DNA: TGCGCCAGCAGCTTGGGAGGGACTAGCGGGACCTACGAGCAGTACTTC. Full variable domain (outside the CDR3, taken from reference TRBV5-1 and TRBJ2-7): KAGVTQTPRYLIKTRGQQVTLSCSPISGHRSVSWYQQTPGQGLQFLFEYFSETQRNKGNFPGRFSGRQFSNSRSEMNVSTLELGDSALYLCASSLGGTSGTYEQYFGPGTRLTVT.

The chain carries TRBV3-1 (or the pseudogene TRBV3-2) and TRBJ2-4; TRBD2 matches at 9 bases. This CDR3 comprises 16 residues. From germline, CDR1 is LGHDT and CDR2 YNNKEL (reference sequence). Germline trimming cut 2 bases from V and 1 base from J; bases unmatched to any gene: 3. The CDR3 spells CASSQSSGGAKNIQYF. DNA for the CDR3: TGTGCCAGCAGCCAATCCAGCGGGGGGGCCAAAAACATTCAGTACTTC.

The chain joins TRBV5-1 to TRBJ2-3; 13 nucleotides match TRBD2. Germline-derived CDR1 and CDR2 are SGHRS and YFSETQ. There are 15 residues in the CDR3. Unmatched junction bases numbered 4, after V lost 3 bases and J lost 6 bases. CDR3 residues: CASSSGTSGADTQYF. The DNA of the CDR3 is TGCGCCAGCAGCTCCGGGACTAGCGGGGCTGATACGCAGTATTTT.

J is TRBJ1-5 and V is TRBV4-1; 11 bases fit TRBD1. The CDR3 extends over 17 amino acids. Trimming at V came to 0 bases and at J to 6 bases, leaving 7 bases not matched to a gene. Germline values: CDR1 MGHRA, CDR2 YSYEKL. The CDR3 DNA sequence: TGCGCCAGCAGCCAAGATGCTGGACAGGGGGCGGCTCAGCCCCAGCATTTT. It codes for CASSQDAGQGAAQPQHF.

The rearrangement joins TRBV5-4 to TRBJ2-2, with a possible D match to TRBD2 (7 bases). V was shortened by 0 bases and J by 5 bases, with 17 bases between the two germline ends. The CDR3 has 17 amino acids. Germline lookup yields CDR1 SGHNT and CDR2 YYREEE (reference sequence). CDR3: CASSLDRGASGTGELFF. DNA for the CDR3: TGTGCCAGCAGCTTGGACCGGGGGGCTTCCGGAACCGGGGAGCTGTTTTTT.

This chain joins TRBV9 and TRBJ1-2; possibly TRBD1 for D (6 bases). The CDR3 loop spans 14 amino acids. From germline, CDR1 is SGDLS and CDR2 YYNGEE. V dropped 0 bases and J dropped 3 bases, with 9 bases sitting between them. CDR3 region: CASSVGRTDYGYTF. The CDR3 DNA follows: TGTGCCAGCAGCGTAGGGAGGACAGACTATGGCTACACCTTC.

This sequence joins TRBV24-1 and TRBJ1-5; D is unclear. CDR3 size: 16 residues. CDR1 is KGHDR and CDR2 is SFDVKD in the germline V gene. V gave up 1 base and J gave up 1 base, with 10 bases separating them. CDR3: CATSDFVRASNQPQHF. CDR3 bases: TGTGCCACCAGTGATTTTGTGCGGGCAAGCAATCAGCCCCAGCATTTT.

The chain has TRBV4-3 and TRBJ1-2, with no clear D. This CDR3 has 14 amino acids. CDR1 LGHNA and CDR2 YSLEER come from the germline V gene. The V end was cut by 0 bases, the J end by 4 bases, with 9 bases between. CDR3 nucleotides: TGCGCCAGCAGCCAAGATCGGGGATCCTATGGCTACACCTTC. Its translation is CASSQDRGSYGYTF.

The rearrangement links TRBV4-1 to TRBJ2-5, with TRBD2 matching over 10 bases. CDR3 length: 19 residues. Germline CDR1 MGHRA, CDR2 YSYEKL. V gave up 0 bases and J gave up 4 bases; unmatched junction bases: 14. CDR3 residues: CASSQDISSGGASGETQYF. DNA for the CDR3: TGCGCCAGCAGCCAAGATATTTCGAGCGGGGGGGCCTCAGGAGAGACCCAGTACTTC.

The CDR3 region is CASNPVGGENYGYTF. The CDR3 region has the DNA TGTGCCAGCAACCCGGTTGGAGGGGAGAACTATGGCTACACCTTC. The V and J genes are TRBV7-2 and TRBJ1-2; a weak D match, TRBD1 (5 bases). V dropped 7 bases and J dropped 2 bases, with 17 bases sitting between them. The CDR3 loop spans 15 amino acids. The germline gives CDR1 SGHTA, CDR2 FQGNSA. Looking up the rest from reference TRBV7-2 and TRBJ1-2 gives the full variable domain: GAGVSQSPSNKVTEKGKDVELRCDPISGHTALYWYRQSLGQGLEFLIYFQGNSAPDKSGLPSDRFSAERTGGSVSTLTIQRTQQEDSAVYLCASNPVGGENYGYTFGSGTRLTVV.

The chain combines TRBV19 with TRBJ2-1, with 9 bases fitting TRBD1. V was clipped by 5 bases and J by 4 bases; unmatched bases: 12. This CDR3 is 17 amino acids long. Per the germline V gene, CDR1 is LNHDA and CDR2 is SQIVND (reference sequence). The CDR3 bases are TGTGCCAGTAGTCTCGTGGTCACAGGGGGCATGTACAATGAGCAGTTCTTC. Translation: CASSLVVTGGMYNEQFF.

This chain links TRBV2 with TRBJ2-7, with D possibly TRBD1 on 5 matching bases. Trimming cost V 4 bases and J 3 bases, with 10 bases left between them. From germline, CDR1 is SNHLY and CDR2 FYNNEI. The CDR3 totals 13 residues. CDR3 residues: CASSGTSDYEQYF. CDR3 nucleotides: TGTGCCAGCAGTGGGACAAGCGACTACGAGCAGTACTTC.